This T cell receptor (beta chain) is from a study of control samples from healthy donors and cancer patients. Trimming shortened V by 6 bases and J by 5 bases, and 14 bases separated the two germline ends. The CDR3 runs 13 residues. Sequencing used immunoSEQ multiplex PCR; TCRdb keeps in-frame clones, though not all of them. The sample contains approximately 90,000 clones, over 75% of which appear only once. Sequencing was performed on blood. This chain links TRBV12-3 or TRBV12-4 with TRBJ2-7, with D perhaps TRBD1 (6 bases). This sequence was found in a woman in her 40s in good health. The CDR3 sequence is CASRLQGSNEQYF. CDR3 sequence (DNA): TGTGCCAGCAGGCTACAGGGTTCCAACGAGCAGTACTTC.